The 32 T cell receptor beta chains below come from one sample, sequenced in a study of early T cells in non-severe SARS-CoV-2 infection. One entry per CDR3 protein, called by TCRdb with MiXCR from the 5' RACE reads. The sample has roughly 50,000 distinct CDR3 sequences, 6.2% seen once; the top ten hold under 9%. This material consisted of whole blood, taken at baseline. Source of these receptors: an adult who was a healthcare worker with PCR-confirmed SARS-CoV-2 infection or an uninfected control (not recorded which).

This clonotype was seen more than once but under ten times. The junction departs from the called germline gene at one end, perhaps through a read error. The V and J genes are TRBV7-9 and TRBJ2-7; tentative D call: TRBD2 (5 bases). From germline, CDR1 is SEHNR and CDR2 FQNEAQ (reference sequence). The CDR3 is 12 amino acids. In nucleotides, the CDR3 is TGTGCCAGCAGCCTAGGACTGGGTATGGAACTTTTC. It encodes CASSLGLGMELF.

This clonotype was counted many times. The rearrangement uses TRBV2 and TRBJ2-2, with a possible D match to TRBD2 (5 bases). The germline gives CDR1 SNHLY, CDR2 FYNNEI. The CDR3 runs 15 residues. The V end lost 4 bases, the J end lost 2 bases, and 11 bases lay between the germline ends. CDR3 residues: CASSVVTGNTGELFF. In DNA form, the CDR3 reads TGTGCCAGCAGTGTCGTGACGGGAAACACCGGGGAGCTGTTTTTT.

The DNA for the CDR3 is TGTGCCACCAGTGGTCCTACTAGCGCGGATACGCAGTATTTT. It encodes CATSGPTSADTQYF. This chain links TRBV24-1 with TRBJ2-3, with 7 nucleotides matching TRBD2. The CDR3 has 14 residues. V shed 5 bases, J shed 6 bases, and the junction held 7 bases outside the gene matches. The germline V gene has CDR1 KGHDR and CDR2 SFDVKD.

This clonotype was recorded many times. This chain links TRBV7-6 with TRBJ2-1; the match to TRBD1 covers 10 bases. The junction had 9 bases not matched to a gene; V was cut back by 4 bases and J by 6 bases. Germline V gene sequence: CDR1 SGHVS, CDR2 FNYEAQ. This CDR3 has 16 amino acids. Here the CDR3 reads CASSSTGQGGRNEQFF. In DNA form, the CDR3 reads TGTGCCAGCAGCTCGACCGGACAGGGGGGGCGCAATGAGCAGTTCTTC.

The chain uses TRBV28 and TRBJ1-5; D is possibly TRBD1 (6 bases). Germline CDR1 MDHEN, CDR2 SYDVKM. Trimming cost V 4 bases and J 6 bases, with 16 bases left between them. CDR3 size: 15 residues. CDR3 sequence: CASSSSGAGVQPQHF. For the CDR3, the DNA is TGTGCCAGCAGTTCGTCCGGTGCAGGGGTTCAGCCCCAGCATTTT. Supplemented by reference TRBV28 and TRBJ1-5, the full variable domain reads DVKVTQSSRYLVKRTGEKVFLECVQDMDHENMFWYRQDPGLGLRLIYFSYDVKMKEKGDIPEGYSVSREKKERFSLILESASTNQTSMYLCASSSSGAGVQPQHFGDGTRLSIL.

The chain carries TRBV11-2 and TRBJ2-2, with 9 bases aligning to TRBD2. CDR1 is SGHAT and CDR2 is FQNNGV in the germline V gene. With 5 bases clipped from V and 9 bases from J, the junction kept 13 bases outside the gene matches. This CDR3 is 16 amino acids long. The CDR3 DNA reads TGTGCCAGCAGCGCCTCTCCGGGACTAGCTCTTCGGGAGCTGTTTTTT. Translation gives CASSASPGLALRELFF. Using reference TRBV11-2 and TRBJ2-2 for the parts outside the CDR3, the full variable domain is EAGVAQSPRYKIIEKRQSVAFWCNPISGHATLYWYQQILGQGPKLLIQFQNNGVVDDSQLPKDRFSAERLKGVDSTLKIQPAKLEDSAVYLCASSASPGLALRELFFGEGSRLTVL.

In its sample, this clonotype was seen a few times. This chain uses TRBV20-1 with TRBJ2-5; a weak D match, TRBD2 (5 bases). The CDR3 is 13 amino acids. Germline assignment: CDR1 DFQATT and CDR2 SNEGSKA (reference sequence). V gave up 3 bases and J gave up 1 base, with 9 bases separating them. CDR3 bases: TGCAGTGCTAGCCCGGGATTCCAAGAGACCCAGTACTTC. It codes for CSASPGFQETQYF.

At least ten counts were recorded for this clonotype. V is TRBV3-1 and J is TRBJ2-3; TRBD2 matches 10 bases. Germline CDR1 LGHDT, CDR2 YNNKEL (reference sequence). With V trimmed by 1 base and J by 2 bases, 3 bases remained unmatched. This CDR3 region has 16 residues. CDR3 region: CASSQGTSGYTDTQYF. The CDR3 DNA sequence: TGTGCCAGCAGCCAAGGGACTAGCGGATACACAGATACGCAGTATTTT.

V is TRBV12-3 or TRBV12-4 and J is TRBJ2-2; D is possibly TRBD1 (6 bases). V was cut by 8 bases and J by 2 bases, with 15 bases left in between. The CDR3 is 15 residues long. The CDR3 nucleotides are TGTGCCAGCCAAAGTCGGACAGCCAACACCGGGGAGCTGTTTTTT. As protein: CASQSRTANTGELFF.

In its sample, this clonotype was seen a few times. This sequence joins TRBV24-1 and TRBJ1-1; unclear D gene. Germline V gene sequence: CDR1 KGHDR, CDR2 SFDVKD. The CDR3 is made up of 13 amino acids. Trimming left V 7 bases short and J 7 bases short, with 15 bases between. The CDR3 DNA sequence: TGTGCCACCAGAGAGCCCGTGAGTGGTGAAGCTTTCTTT. This codes for CATREPVSGEAFF.

This chain links TRBV6-2 or TRBV6-3 with TRBJ2-1; 10 nucleotides align to TRBD2. This CDR3 contains 15 residues. The trim removed 6 bases at V and 1 base at J, leaving 3 bases unmatched. Germline V gives CDR1 MNHEY, CDR2 SVGEGT. The CDR3 region is CASRLGLASYNEQFF. CDR3 nucleotides: TGTGCCAGCAGATTGGGACTAGCGTCCTACAATGAGCAGTTCTTC.

The sample holds many counts of this clonotype. The chain couples TRBV27 to TRBJ2-7, with D perhaps TRBD2 (6 bases). CDR1 is MNHEY, CDR2 SMNVEV, per germline (reference sequence). The CDR3 contains 17 residues. V was cut by 3 bases and J by 2 bases, with 20 bases left in between. CDR3 region: CASSLNGRRHRPYEQYF. The DNA for the CDR3 is TGTGCCAGCAGTTTGAATGGGAGGAGACACCGGCCCTACGAGCAGTACTTC.

In DNA, the CDR3 is TGTGCCACCAGAGCAGGGACCAACACCGGGGAGCTGTTTTTT. Translation: CATRAGTNTGELFF. The V gene is TRBV24-1, the J gene TRBJ2-2; either TRBD1 or TRBD2 may fit D (5 bases each). Germline-derived CDR1 and CDR2 are KGHDR and SFDVKD. V shed 7 bases and J shed 2 bases, with 10 bases lying between them. The CDR3 contains 14 residues.

As to this clonotype: This is likely a read error, given that the CDR3 carries no conserved phenylalanine or tryptophan at its end. The CDR3 region is CASSPSGDSAYEQYL. CDR3 sequence (DNA): TGTGCCAGCTCTCCTAGTGGGGACAGCGCCTACGAGCAGTACCTC. The chain recombines TRBV18 with TRBJ2-7; the match to TRBD1 covers 7 bases. The CDR3 is made up of 15 amino acids. Looked up from germline, CDR1 is KGHSH and CDR2 is LQKENI. V shed 6 bases and J 2 bases; nucleotides not matched to a gene: 10.

This clonotype was detected a few times. This chain connects TRBV2 to TRBJ2-5; the D gene is possibly TRBD2 (7 bases). This CDR3 region has 15 residues. Germline V gene lookup returns CDR1 SNHLY and CDR2 FYNNEI. Deletions cut 2 bases from V and 3 bases from J, with 13 bases between. This CDR3 is CASSEPGGRKETQYF. As DNA, the CDR3 is TGTGCCAGCAGTGAACCGGGGGGCAGAAAAGAGACCCAGTACTTC.

The sample holds a few counts of this clonotype. The rearrangement links TRBV6-4 to TRBJ2-2; perhaps TRBD2 as D (6 bases). V dropped 4 bases and J dropped 3 bases, with 6 bases sitting between them. The CDR3 consists of 13 residues. CDR1 MRHNA and CDR2 SNTAGT come from the germline V gene. The CDR3: CASSAGDTGELFF. The CDR3 DNA sequence: TGTGCCAGCAGTGCGGGAGACACCGGGGAGCTGTTTTTT.

This clonotype was seen only a few times. This sequence joins TRBV10-2 and TRBJ2-1, with 10 bases matching TRBD2. The germline V gene has CDR1 WSHSY and CDR2 SAAADI. Losses at the gene ends were 3 bases for V and 9 bases for J; bases not matched to a gene: 5. The CDR3 runs to 14 residues. The CDR3 DNA reads as TGCGCCAGCAGTGAACTAGCGGGACGGGCTGAGCAGTTCTTC. It yields the protein CASSELAGRAEQFF.

This clonotype was detected only a few times. This chain uses TRBV2 with TRBJ2-1, with 7 bases fitting TRBD2. The V gene's germline CDR1 is SNHLY and CDR2 FYNNEI. J lost 6 bases, V lost 1 base, and 0 bases had no gene match. This CDR3 contains 13 residues. CDR3 amino acids: CASSEGTSNEQFF. The CDR3 region has the DNA TGTGCCAGCAGTGAAGGGACTAGCAATGAGCAGTTCTTC.

At least ten counts were recorded for this clonotype. This chain joins TRBV6-1 and TRBJ2-5; TRBD1 matches 9 bases. Trimming at V came to 1 base and at J to 12 bases, leaving 6 bases not matched to a gene. The CDR3 spans 13 residues. Germline-derived CDR1 and CDR2 are MNHNS and SASEGT. CDR3 sequence reads: CASSEVGRDREYF. DNA for the CDR3: TGTGCCAGCAGTGAAGTCGGTCGGGACAGGGAGTACTTC.

This clonotype was observed a few times. The gene calls are TRBV7-8 and TRBJ2-7, with a weak D call TRBD2 (6 bases). The CDR3 extends over 17 amino acids. Trimming stripped 1 base from V and 0 bases from J, with 16 bases between. Germline loops: CDR1 SGHVS, CDR2 FQNEAQ. For the CDR3, the DNA is TGTGCCAGCAGCTTAGAGTTCGGCGGGAAACTCTCCTACGAGCAGTACTTC. Translated: CASSLEFGGKLSYEQYF.

The sample holds a few counts of this clonotype. J is TRBJ2-1 and V is TRBV4-3, with D maybe TRBD2 (6 bases). Deletions cut 1 base from V and 9 bases from J, with 13 bases between. Germline loops: CDR1 LGHNA, CDR2 YSLEER. The CDR3 sequence is 14 residues long. CDR3 in amino acids: CASSQALALGEQFF. As DNA, the CDR3 is TGCGCCAGCAGCCAAGCTCTAGCGCTAGGTGAGCAGTTCTTC.

This clonotype was observed many times. The chain carries TRBV28 and TRBJ2-3, with 9 bases aligning to TRBD1. The CDR3 totals 20 residues. In germline, CDR1 is MDHEN, CDR2 SYDVKM. V was pared by 3 bases and J by 3 bases, with 19 bases of the junction left unmatched. The CDR3 DNA is TGTGCCAGCAGTTTCACAACCACAGGGGGCCCCCCTAAGGGGACAGATACGCAGTATTTT. It specifies CASSFTTTGGPPKGTDTQYF.

The V gene is TRBV11-2, the J gene TRBJ2-3, with no clear D. Germline CDR1 and CDR2: SGHAT and FQNNGV. The V gene lost 1 base and the J gene lost 0 bases, with 17 bases spanning the gap. The CDR3 contains 18 residues. For the CDR3, the DNA is TGTGCCAGCAGCTTAGTGGGGATTAGGGCCCCCAGCACAGATACGCAGTATTTT. It yields the protein CASSLVGIRAPSTDTQYF.

This clonotype showed up just a few times. The gene calls are TRBV6-5 and TRBJ1-2, with D possibly TRBD1 on 6 matching bases. Germline CDR1 reads MNHEY; CDR2 reads SVGAGI. The CDR3 length is 12 residues. V lost 8 bases, J lost 2 bases, and 9 bases lay in between. CDR3 nucleotide sequence: TGTGCCAGCTTGGACAGAAACTATGGCTACACCTTC. It translates to CASLDRNYGYTF.

Many counts were recorded for this clonotype. V gene TRBV7-6 combines with J gene TRBJ1-2, with D unresolved. Germline V lookup: CDR1 SGHVS, CDR2 FNYEAQ. V dropped 2 bases and J dropped 7 bases, with 11 bases sitting between them. The CDR3 loop spans 13 amino acids. The CDR3 reads CASSLYGLVGYTF. Written as DNA, the CDR3 is TGTGCCAGCAGCTTATACGGTCTGGTTGGCTACACCTTC.

In regard to this clonotype: The junction and the germline gene differ at one end; a read error may be behind it. The V and J genes are TRBV9 and TRBJ2-3, with 13 bases that match TRBD2. This CDR3 comprises 16 residues. CDR1 and CDR2 from the germline V gene are SGDLS and YYNGEE. CDR3 DNA sequence: TGTGCCAGCAGCGGGGGGACTAGCGGGATGACAGATAGGCAGTATTTT. Encoded protein: CASSGGTSGMTDRQYF.

The chain carries TRBV28 and TRBJ1-1; TRBD1 matches at 11 bases. This CDR3 comprises 16 residues. Germline CDR1 and CDR2: MDHEN and SYDVKM. V lost 4 bases to trimming and J lost 4 bases; unmatched junction nucleotides: 8. The chain's CDR3 is CASSSGQGASSTEAFF. The CDR3 DNA reads as TGTGCCAGCAGTTCCGGACAGGGGGCCTCCTCCACTGAAGCTTTCTTT.

The sample holds a few counts of this clonotype. The rearrangement links TRBV11-2 to TRBJ2-1; D not certain. The CDR3 has 12 amino acids. Between the trimmed V and J ends, which lost 4 bases and 7 bases, there was a span of 8 bases. Germline CDR1 and CDR2: SGHAT and FQNNGV. The CDR3 bases are TGTGCCAGCAGCTCGTCAAAGAATGAGCAGTTCTTC. Translation gives CASSSSKNEQFF.

There are a few counts of this clonotype. The rearrangement uses TRBV7-9 and TRBJ2-1; maybe TRBD2 (5 bases). Germline CDR1 is SEHNR and CDR2 is FQNEAQ (reference sequence). V lost 3 bases and J lost 5, with 5 bases in between. There are 12 residues in the CDR3. In DNA, the CDR3 is TGTGCCAGCAGCTTCGGGAACAATGAGCAGTTCTTC. Its translation: CASSFGNNEQFF.

This clonotype was detected many times. The chain couples TRBV5-1 to TRBJ1-2, with 7 bases matching TRBD1. Germline values: CDR1 SGHRS, CDR2 YFSETQ. This CDR3 comprises 14 residues. Trimming cost V 1 base and J 4 bases; bases outside gene matches: 4. This CDR3 is CASSLRTGPYGYTF. The CDR3 DNA follows: TGCGCCAGCAGCTTGCGGACAGGACCCTATGGCTACACCTTC.

The chain recombines TRBV21-1 with TRBJ2-1; the DNA was not used to check the table's D call, TRBD2. TRBV21-1 is termed a pseudogene. CDR3 length: 16 amino acids. Written as DNA, the CDR3 is TGTGCCAGCAGCAAAGGAGTCCGCCTCTCCTACAATGAGCAGTTCTTC. The encoded protein is CASSKGVRLSYNEQFF.

This clonotype has a count of ten or more. The V gene is TRBV6-1, the J gene TRBJ1-1, with no clear D. The CDR3 has 12 amino acids. Germline lookup yields CDR1 MNHNS and CDR2 SASEGT. With 0 bases removed from V and 10 bases from J, the gap between germline ends came to 9 bases. The CDR3 loop is CASSEALVRAFF. CDR3 nucleotide sequence: TGTGCCAGCAGTGAAGCCCTGGTTAGAGCTTTCTTT.